The source of this T cell receptor beta chain is a study of cytomegalovirus exposure and HLA in healthy donors. Study information: Later, an analysis reported that the 110 or so validation repertoires had used the same platform as the roughly 720 first-cohort repertoires.

Here immunoSEQ multiplex PCR was the method, and the copy in TCRdb shows in-frame clones only, minus some. The sample lists about 43,000 clones; around 90% were seen once. CDR3 length equals 14 residues. Germline CDR1 and CDR2: SGHRS and YFSETQ. V lost 2 bases to trimming and J lost 5 bases; unmatched junction nucleotides: 1. A few counts support this clone. The antigen is unknown. Study-level points and caveats: Cytomegalovirus association was assigned to 150 to 200 TCR beta chains.

This clonotype was sampled from a young man in good health and CMV-seronegative. This chain links TRBV5-1 with TRBJ1-6; TRBD1 agrees at 7 bases. The sample was PBMCs. CDR3 in amino acids: CASSFTGDNSPLHF. CDR3 nucleotides: TGCGCCAGCAGCTTCACAGGGGATAATTCACCCCTCCACTTT.